The 26 T cell receptor beta chains listed next were all sequenced from one sample in a study of regulatory T cells in long-lasting Graves disease. According to the study, TCR beta libraries were built with iRepertoire HTBI primers and CDR3-region Arm-PCR. TCRdb reprocessed the multiplex PCR reads via MiXCR and lists one record per CDR3 protein. The sample consists of around 340,000 distinct CDR3 sequences, about 20% of them appearing once. Time point defined: persistent/refractory GD, antithyroid drugs over 5 years with positive TRAb. After RNA was extracted from PBMCs, the TCR library was made from it. The input for sequencing was peripheral blood mononuclear cells (PBMCs), taken when the disease was refractory, from a patient treated with antithyroid drugs. The origin of the receptors is a female donor with Graves disease.

This clonotype has more than one count but fewer than ten. The gene calls are TRBV12-3 or TRBV12-4 and TRBJ2-1, with 12 bases aligning to TRBD2. The CDR3 is 15 amino acids. Trimming cost V 2 bases and J 4 bases; bases outside gene matches: 0. CDR3 DNA: TGTGCCAGCAGTTTACTAGCGGGGGGGTACAATGAGCAGTTCTTC. Translation gives CASSLLAGGYNEQFF.

The rearrangement uses TRBV6-2 or TRBV6-3 and TRBJ1-3; D is possibly TRBD1 (5 bases). The CDR3 contains 15 residues. CDR1 is MNHEY, CDR2 SVGEGT, per germline. V lost 6 bases, J lost 4 bases, and 16 bases lay in between. The CDR3 protein is CASRRGSGDGNTIYF. The DNA of the CDR3 is TGTGCCAGCAGGCGGGGGTCAGGCGACGGAAACACCATATATTTT.

The J gene is TRBJ1-5, the V gene TRBV30; 7 bases map to TRBD1. Unmatched junction bases numbered 5, after V lost 2 bases and J lost 4 bases. The CDR3 loop spans 14 amino acids. Per germline, CDR1 GTSNPN and CDR2 SVGIG (reference sequence). The DNA for the CDR3 is TGTGCCTGGAGTATAACAGGGGATAATCAGCCCCAGCATTTT. This encodes CAWSITGDNQPQHF.

The rearrangement links TRBV20-1 to TRBJ2-5, with 9 bases fitting TRBD2. The length of the CDR3 is 13 residues. After removal of 2 bases from V and 5 bases from J, the junction contained 3 bases not matched to a gene. The germline V gene has CDR1 DFQATT and CDR2 SNEGSKA (reference sequence). CDR3 sequence: CSARPSGMETQYF. CDR3 coding DNA: TGCAGTGCTAGACCTAGCGGGATGGAGACCCAGTACTTC.

The chain combines TRBV12-3 or TRBV12-4 with TRBJ2-2; 13 bases are shared with TRBD2. V gave up 6 bases and J gave up 4 bases; unmatched junction bases: 5. The length of the CDR3 is 16 residues. The CDR3 sequence is CASRGGLAGTTGELFF. CDR3 coding DNA: TGTGCCAGCAGAGGGGGACTAGCGGGAACCACCGGGGAGCTGTTTTTT.

The genes are TRBV19 and TRBJ1-1, with 8 bases aligning to TRBD1. Germline values: CDR1 LNHDA, CDR2 SQIVND (reference sequence). The CDR3 spans 13 residues. The V and J ends lost 7 bases and 1 base, in that order; junction bases with no gene match: 2. CDR3 DNA: TGTGCCAGTAAGGGGACAGGGAACACTGAAGCTTTCTTT. Translating gives CASKGTGNTEAFF.

This clonotype was seen more than once but under ten times. This chain connects TRBV5-5 to TRBJ1-5; D may be TRBD1 (6 bases). This CDR3 is 18 amino acids long. Germline lookup yields CDR1 SGHKS and CDR2 YYEKEE (reference sequence). The germline V and J ends were trimmed by 4 bases and 0 bases, with 20 bases remaining between them. Here the CDR3 reads CASSVRDTRPYSNQPQHF. In nucleotides, the CDR3 is TGTGCCAGCAGCGTCCGGGACACGAGACCTTATAGCAATCAGCCCCAGCATTTT.

This clonotype was counted at least ten times. The chain recombines TRBV7-9 with TRBJ2-7; D remains unclear. This CDR3 comprises 14 residues. V gave up 5 bases and J gave up 6 bases, with 17 bases separating them. Germline CDR1 reads SEHNR; CDR2 reads FQNEAQ (reference sequence). The CDR3 nucleotides are TGTGCCAGCAGCCTACCCGGGCTCGGCGGCGAGCAGTACTTC. Protein sequence: CASSLPGLGGEQYF.

The chain carries TRBV4-3 and TRBJ1-4; a weak D match, TRBD1 (5 bases). The CDR3 loop spans 16 amino acids. Between the trimmed V and J ends, which lost 2 bases and 7 bases, there was a span of 17 bases. Germline V CDR1 and CDR2: LGHNA, YSLEER. The CDR3 reads CASSQITTGTGEKLFF. The CDR3 bases are TGCGCCAGCAGCCAAATAACAACCGGAACAGGTGAAAAACTGTTTTTT.

The V and J genes are TRBV20-1 and TRBJ2-7; 9 positions match TRBD1. The ends lost 5 bases at V and 2 bases at J; junction bases unmatched: 4. CDR1 DFQATT and CDR2 SNEGSKA come from the germline V gene (reference sequence). The CDR3 has 13 residues. CDR3 bases: TGCAGTGCTTCCGGGACAGGGACCTACGAGCAGTACTTC. Its translation: CSASGTGTYEQYF.

A remark on this clonotype: A read error likely explains this, since a far larger clone differs by one base. The chain links TRBV12-3 or TRBV12-4 to TRBJ1-4, with 7 positions matching TRBD1. After removal of 3 bases from V and 7 bases from J, the junction contained 14 bases not matched to a gene. CDR3 length: 17 amino acids. The DNA of the CDR3 is TGTGCCAGCAGTTTGGAGTGGACAGGCGAGGGTGGTGAAAAACTGTTTTTT. Translating gives CASSLEWTGEGGEKLFF.

The rearrangement joins TRBV28 to TRBJ2-3; TRBD2 agrees at 7 bases. In germline, CDR1 is MDHEN, CDR2 SYDVKM. The CDR3 runs 13 residues. The junction had 6 bases not matched to a gene; V was cut back by 8 bases and J by 4 bases. DNA for the CDR3: TGTGCCAGCTCGACTAGCATCTCAGATACGCAGTATTTT. It translates to CASSTSISDTQYF.

Regarding this clonotype: This clone may be a read error of a much larger clone one base away. This chain links TRBV12-3 or TRBV12-4 with TRBJ2-2; TRBD2 matches at 7 bases. The V gene end was trimmed by 6 bases and the J gene end by 1 base; junction bases not matched to a gene: 5. This CDR3 region has 15 residues. In nucleotides, the CDR3 is TGTGCCAGCAGACTCAGCGGGAAGAACACCGGGGAGCTGTTTTTT. Translating gives CASRLSGKNTGELFF.

Many counts were recorded for this clonotype. The chain joins TRBV6-4 to TRBJ1-1; D might be TRBD1 (6 bases). V lost 1 base and J 0 bases, leaving 30 bases between the germline ends. The CDR3 extends over 22 amino acids. Per the germline V gene, CDR1 is MRHNA and CDR2 is SNTAGT. Here the CDR3 reads CASSDFGQSLTWAAIMNTEAFF. The CDR3 bases are TGTGCCAGCAGTGACTTTGGACAGTCTCTCACATGGGCCGCAATCATGAACACTGAAGCTTTCTTT.

This clonotype was observed a handful of times. This chain joins TRBV11-2 and TRBJ2-2, with a weak D call TRBD2 (6 bases). This CDR3 is 15 amino acids long. Per germline, CDR1 SGHAT and CDR2 FQNNGV. V lost 2 bases to trimming and J lost 4 bases, with 11 bases between them. The CDR3 region is CASSLQAGFTGELFF. The CDR3 DNA sequence: TGTGCCAGCAGCTTACAAGCGGGTTTCACCGGGGAGCTGTTTTTT.

The chain employs TRBV11-2 and TRBJ2-7; D gene uncertain. This CDR3 is 14 amino acids long. Germline V gene lookup returns CDR1 SGHAT and CDR2 FQNNGV. Between the trimmed V and J ends, which lost 0 bases and 7 bases, there was a span of 13 bases. In DNA form, the CDR3 reads TGTGCCAGCAGCTTAGATTTTGGGCTGATGGAGCAGTACTTC. As protein: CASSLDFGLMEQYF.

This clonotype has at least ten counts. The rearrangement uses TRBV27 and TRBJ2-7, with 8 bases identical to TRBD1. Germline CDR1 and CDR2: MNHEY and SMNVEV (reference sequence). Trimming removed 2 bases from V and 4 bases from J; junction bases left unmatched: 4. CDR3 length equals 14 residues. The CDR3, as DNA: TGTGCCAGCAGTTTAAGACAGGGGCGGTACGAGCAGTACTTC. The encoded protein is CASSLRQGRYEQYF.

This clonotype was counted between two and nine times. The rearrangement links TRBV7-2 to TRBJ1-5, with 7 positions matching TRBD1. This CDR3 contains 17 residues. Per the germline V gene, CDR1 is SGHTA and CDR2 is FQGNSA. V was pared by 0 bases and J by 3 bases, with 8 bases of the junction left unmatched. CDR3 residues: CASSLAFDRVNNQPQHF. The CDR3 nucleotides read TGTGCCAGCAGCTTAGCGTTTGACAGGGTTAACAATCAGCCCCAGCATTTT.

This chain connects TRBV20-1 to TRBJ2-7, with 8 bases lining up with TRBD2. The V and J ends lost 0 bases and 3 bases, in that order; junction bases with no gene match: 16. This CDR3 spans 18 amino acids. Germline values: CDR1 DFQATT, CDR2 SNEGSKA (reference sequence). CDR3 region: CSARDKMGLVGNIYEQYF. The CDR3 nucleotides read TGCAGTGCTAGAGATAAAATGGGACTAGTGGGGAACATCTACGAGCAGTACTTC.

This clonotype was counted many times. The chain links TRBV10-3 to TRBJ1-4; 10 nucleotides match TRBD1. Germline V gene data show CDR1 as ENHRY and CDR2 as SYGVKD. J was trimmed by 6 bases and V by 10 bases; bases with no gene match: 5. The CDR3 is 13 amino acids. Here the CDR3 reads CATRGTGDEKLFF. For the CDR3, the DNA is TGTGCCACCCGGGGGACAGGGGATGAAAAACTGTTTTTT.

This clonotype occurred many times. The CDR3 DNA is TGTGCCAGTACGACAGGGGGCGGGTACACTGAAGCTTTCTTT. This encodes CASTTGGGYTEAFF. V is TRBV19 and J is TRBJ1-1; 10 nucleotides align to TRBD1. Germline values: CDR1 LNHDA, CDR2 SQIVND (reference sequence). The CDR3 contains 14 residues. V gave up 7 bases and J gave up 3 bases; unmatched junction bases: 5. The variable domain in full, with the rest retrieved from reference TRBV19 and TRBJ1-1, is DGGITQSPKYLFRKEGQNVTLSCEQNLNHDAMYWYRQDPGQGLRLIYYSQIVNDFQKGDIAEGYSVSREKKESFPLTVTSAQKNPTAFYLCASTTGGGYTEAFFGQGTRLTVV.

The table lists this clonotype with a few counts. This chain connects TRBV27 to TRBJ2-4; 15 nucleotides align to TRBD2. From germline, CDR1 is MNHEY and CDR2 SMNVEV (reference sequence). This CDR3 is 18 amino acids long. V lost 6 bases to trimming and J lost 5 bases; unmatched junction nucleotides: 11. This CDR3 is CASSRTSGRGGSQNIQYF. In DNA, the CDR3 is TGTGCCAGCAGCCGGACTAGCGGGAGGGGGGGGTCCCAAAACATTCAGTACTTC.

This clonotype has a count of ten or more. This chain joins TRBV20-1 and TRBJ2-2; D possibly corresponds to TRBD1 (6 bases). V dropped 6 bases and J dropped 1 base, with 9 bases sitting between them. The V gene's germline CDR1 is DFQATT and CDR2 SNEGSKA (reference sequence). The CDR3 sequence is 13 residues long. The CDR3 sequence: CSAPDRNTGELFF. The CDR3 bases are TGCAGTGCCCCGGACAGGAACACCGGGGAGCTGTTTTTT.

This clonotype was seen a handful of times. This rearrangement joins TRBV5-1 to TRBJ1-4; 7 bases match TRBD1. V lost 4 bases, J lost 0 bases, and 3 bases stayed unmatched. The CDR3 covers 15 residues. Germline V gene data show CDR1 as SGHRS and CDR2 as YFSETQ. CDR3 DNA: TGCGCCAGCAGCCCGAGGGGGCCAACTAATGAAAAACTGTTTTTT. Protein: CASSPRGPTNEKLFF.

The rearrangement joins TRBV4-3 to TRBJ1-1; 8 bases fit TRBD1. With 0 bases clipped from V and 10 bases from J, the junction kept 4 bases outside the gene matches. Germline lookup yields CDR1 LGHNA and CDR2 YSLEER. The CDR3 has 13 residues. The CDR3 reads CASSQEAGGLAFF. The DNA for the CDR3 is TGCGCCAGCAGCCAAGAGGCAGGGGGCTTAGCTTTCTTT.

This clonotype was detected ten times or more. This sequence joins TRBV6-5 and TRBJ1-2; D ambiguous. The germline gives CDR1 MNHEY, CDR2 SVGAGI. The ends were cut back, 0 bases at V and 2 bases at J, with 10 bases in the middle. The CDR3 is 15 amino acids. The CDR3 reads CASSYSSGGNYGYTF. The CDR3 nucleotides read TGTGCCAGCAGTTACTCTTCCGGAGGCAACTATGGCTACACCTTC.